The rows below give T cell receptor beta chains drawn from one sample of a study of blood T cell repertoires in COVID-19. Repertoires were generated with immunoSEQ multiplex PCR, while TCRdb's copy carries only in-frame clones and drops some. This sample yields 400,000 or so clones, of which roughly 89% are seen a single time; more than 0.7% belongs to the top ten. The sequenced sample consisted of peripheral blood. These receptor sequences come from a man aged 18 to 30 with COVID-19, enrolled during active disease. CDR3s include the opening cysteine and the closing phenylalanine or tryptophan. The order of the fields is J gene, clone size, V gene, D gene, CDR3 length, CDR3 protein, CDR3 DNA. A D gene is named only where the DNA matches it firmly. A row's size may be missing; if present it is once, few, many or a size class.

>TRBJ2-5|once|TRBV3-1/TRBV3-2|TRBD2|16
CASSLRLAGGRETQYF
TGTGCCAGCAGCCTGCGACTAGCGGGGGGGCGAGAGACCCAGTACTTC
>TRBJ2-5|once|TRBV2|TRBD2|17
CASSDITSGRAQETQYF
TGTGCCAGCAGTGATATCACTAGCGGGAGGGCCCAAGAGACCCAGTACTTC
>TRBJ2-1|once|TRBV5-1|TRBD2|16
CASSLATSGSRAEQFF
TGCGCCAGCAGCTTGGCAACTAGCGGGAGTAGGGCTGAGCAGTTCTTC
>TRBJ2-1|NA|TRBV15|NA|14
CATNYREGHNEQFF
TGTGCCACAAACTACAGGGAGGGCCACAATGAGCAGTTCTTC
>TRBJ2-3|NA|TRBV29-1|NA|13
CSVGRQAGDTQYF
TGCAGCGTTGGGAGACAGGCGGGAGATACGCAGTATTTT
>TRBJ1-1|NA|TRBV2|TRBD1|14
CASSEDRGNTEAFF
TGTGCCAGCAGCGAAGACAGGGGAAACACTGAAGCTTTCTTT
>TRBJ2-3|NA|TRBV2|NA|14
CASRGASGADTQYF
TGTGCCAGCAGGGGGGCTAGTGGCGCAGATACGCAGTATTTT
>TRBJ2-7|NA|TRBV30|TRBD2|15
CAWRPGLAGDHEQYF
TGTGCCTGGAGGCCGGGACTAGCGGGAGACCACGAGCAGTACTTC
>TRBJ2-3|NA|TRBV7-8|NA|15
CASSVLTKGTDTQYF
TGTGCCAGCAGCGTCCTCACTAAAGGCACAGATACGCAGTATTTT
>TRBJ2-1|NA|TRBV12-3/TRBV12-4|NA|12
CASSFGVYEQFF
TGTGCCAGCAGTTTTGGAGTCTATGAGCAGTTCTTC
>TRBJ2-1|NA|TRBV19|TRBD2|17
CASSLRLAGISYNEQFF
TGTGCCAGTAGTCTCAGACTAGCGGGTATCTCCTACAATGAGCAGTTCTTC
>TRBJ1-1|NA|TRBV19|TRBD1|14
CASSIPTGGTEAFF
TGTGCCAGTAGTATTCCGACAGGGGGAACTGAAGCTTTCTTT
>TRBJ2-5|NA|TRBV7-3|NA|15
CASSLSATTGETQYF
TGTGCCAGCAGCTTATCGGCTACCACGGGGGAGACCCAGTACTTC
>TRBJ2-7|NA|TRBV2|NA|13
CASSAGLLYEQYF
TGTGCCAGCAGTGCAGGGCTCCTCTACGAGCAGTACTTC
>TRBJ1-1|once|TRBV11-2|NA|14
CASSLGRGNTEAFF
TGTGCCAGCAGCTTAGGCCGGGGGAACACTGAAGCTTTCTTT
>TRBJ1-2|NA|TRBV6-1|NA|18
CASSESSRPSTERYGYTF
TGTGCCAGCAGTGAATCAAGTAGGCCCTCAACGGAGCGCTATGGCTACACCTTC
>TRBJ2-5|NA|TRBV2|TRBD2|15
CASSELAGVGETQYF
TGTGCCAGCAGTGAACTAGCGGGAGTCGGTGAGACCCAGTACTTC
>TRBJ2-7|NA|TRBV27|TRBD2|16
CASSSRLAGTSYEQYF
TGTGCCAGCAGTTCCCGACTAGCGGGGACCTCCTACGAGCAGTACTTC
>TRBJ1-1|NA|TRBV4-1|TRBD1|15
CASSQAGQGVTEAFF
TGCGCCAGCAGCCAAGCGGGACAGGGCGTTACTGAAGCTTTCTTT
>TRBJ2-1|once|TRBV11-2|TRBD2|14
CASDRGVAYNEQFF
TGTGCCAGCGACCGGGGGGTGGCCTACAATGAGCAGTTCTTC
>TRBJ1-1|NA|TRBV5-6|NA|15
CASSPLYGGGTEAFF
TGTGCCAGCAGCCCCCTTTATGGCGGGGGGACTGAAGCTTTCTTT
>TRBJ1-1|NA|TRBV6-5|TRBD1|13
CATEGTGVAEAFF
TGTGCCACGGAGGGAACAGGGGTCGCTGAAGCTTTCTTT
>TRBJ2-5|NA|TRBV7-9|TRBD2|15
CASSLGGGAQETQYF
TGTGCCAGCAGCTTAGGCGGGGGGGCCCAAGAGACCCAGTACTTC
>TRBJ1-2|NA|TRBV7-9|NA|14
CASSSSGTNYGYTF
TGTGCCAGCAGCTCCTCCGGGACTAACTATGGCTACACCTTC
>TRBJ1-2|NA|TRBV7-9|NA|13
CASSPFSVYGYTF
TGTGCCAGCAGCCCATTTTCGGTATATGGCTACACCTTC
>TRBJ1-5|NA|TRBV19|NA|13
CASSREQDQPQHF
TGTGCCAGTAGCCGAGAACAGGATCAGCCCCAGCATTTT
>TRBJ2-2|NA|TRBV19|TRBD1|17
CASSIASGTGFTGELFF
TGTGCCAGTAGTATAGCATCCGGGACAGGGTTCACCGGGGAGCTGTTTTTT
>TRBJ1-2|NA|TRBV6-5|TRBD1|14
CASSQSTTGVGYTF
TGTGCCAGCAGTCAGTCGACAACAGGGGTTGGCTACACCTTC
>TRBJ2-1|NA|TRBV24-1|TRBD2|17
CATSGLAGEIGYNEQFF
TGTGCCACCAGCGGACTAGCGGGAGAAATCGGCTACAATGAGCAGTTCTTC
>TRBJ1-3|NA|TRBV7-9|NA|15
CASSLVPDSGNTIYF
TGTGCCAGCAGCTTAGTTCCAGACTCTGGAAACACCATATATTTT
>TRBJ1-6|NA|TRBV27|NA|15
CASSLSLAGNSPLHF
TGTGCCAGCAGTTTAAGCCTAGCGGGGAATTCACCCCTCCACTTT
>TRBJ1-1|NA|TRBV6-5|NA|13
CASSWTPNTEAFF
TGTGCCAGCAGTTGGACACCGAACACTGAAGCTTTCTTT
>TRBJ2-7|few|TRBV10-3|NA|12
CAINSTGKEQYF
TGTGCCATCAATTCCACAGGGAAGGAGCAGTACTTC
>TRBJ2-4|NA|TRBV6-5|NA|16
CASSYSDTLAKNIQYF
TGTGCCAGCAGTTACTCGGACACGCTGGCCAAAAACATTCAGTACTTC
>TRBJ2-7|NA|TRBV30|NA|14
CAWRAGGSSYEQYF
TGTGCCTGGAGGGCTGGCGGCAGCTCCTACGAGCAGTACTTC
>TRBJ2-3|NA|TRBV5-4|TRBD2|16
CASSLRTSGGIDTQYF
TGTGCCAGCAGCTTGAGGACTAGCGGGGGTATAGATACGCAGTATTTT
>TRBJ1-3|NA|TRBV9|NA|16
CASSVGPWSSGNTIYF
TGTGCCAGCAGCGTAGGACCCTGGAGCTCTGGAAACACCATATATTTT
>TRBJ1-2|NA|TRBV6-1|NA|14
CASSEQTGFYGYTF
TGTGCCAGCAGTGAACAAACGGGGTTCTATGGCTACACCTTC
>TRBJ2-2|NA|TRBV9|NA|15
CASSVEGEGTGELFF
TGTGCCAGCAGCGTAGAGGGGGAGGGGACCGGGGAGCTGTTTTTT
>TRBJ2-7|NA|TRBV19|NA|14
CASSYRDKTDEQYF
TGTGCCAGTAGTTACCGGGACAAAACTGACGAGCAGTACTTC
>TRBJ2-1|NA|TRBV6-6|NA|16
CASSYLQVSSYNEQFF
TGTGCCAGCAGTTACCTACAGGTGAGCTCCTACAATGAGCAGTTCTTC
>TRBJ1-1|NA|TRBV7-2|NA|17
CASSLDYASMGNTEAFF
TGTGCCAGCAGCCTTGACTACGCCTCGATGGGGAACACTGAAGCTTTCTTT
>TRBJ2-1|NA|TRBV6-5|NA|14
CASSYSEGYNEQFF
TGTGCCAGCAGTTACTCGGAGGGATACAATGAGCAGTTCTTC
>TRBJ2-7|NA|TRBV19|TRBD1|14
CASSEQGSSYEQYF
TGTGCCAGTTCGGAACAGGGGAGTTCCTACGAGCAGTACTTC
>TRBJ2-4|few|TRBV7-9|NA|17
CASSLAAQGEAKNIQYF
TGTGCCAGCAGCTTAGCTGCACAGGGCGAAGCCAAAAACATTCAGTACTTC
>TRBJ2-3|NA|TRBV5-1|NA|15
CASSLGRGVTDTQYF
TGCGCCAGCAGCTTGGGTCGCGGGGTAACAGATACGCAGTATTTT
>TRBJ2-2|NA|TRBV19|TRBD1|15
CASRKGTANTGELFF
TGTGCCAGTAGAAAAGGGACAGCGAACACCGGGGAGCTGTTTTTT
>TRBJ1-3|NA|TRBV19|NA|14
CASSMSRFGNTIYF
TGTGCCAGTAGTATGTCGAGGTTCGGAAACACCATATATTTT
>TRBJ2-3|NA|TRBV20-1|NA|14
CSASRGTSTDTQYF
TGCAGTGCTAGTCGGGGGACTAGCACAGATACGCAGTATTTT
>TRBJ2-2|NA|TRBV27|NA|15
CASTLRGRGTGELFF
TGTGCCAGCACGCTTAGGGGGAGGGGCACCGGGGAGCTGTTTTTT
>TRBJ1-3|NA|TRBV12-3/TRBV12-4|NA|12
CASSKEENTIYF
TGTGCCAGCAGCAAAGAGGAAAACACCATATATTTT
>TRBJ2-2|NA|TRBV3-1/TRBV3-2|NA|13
CASSRRNTGELFF
TGTGCCAGCAGCCGGAGGAACACCGGGGAGCTGTTTTTT
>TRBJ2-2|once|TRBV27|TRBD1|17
CASSLSGGTGVTGELFF
TGTGCCAGCAGTTTATCGGGGGGGACAGGGGTCACCGGGGAGCTGTTTTTT
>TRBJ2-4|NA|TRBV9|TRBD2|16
CASSVDSGRPSDIQYF
TGTGCCAGCAGCGTAGATAGCGGGAGGCCCTCAGACATTCAGTACTTC
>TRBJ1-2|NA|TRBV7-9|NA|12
CASSPGENGYTF
TGTGCCAGCAGTCCAGGGGAGAATGGCTACACCTTC
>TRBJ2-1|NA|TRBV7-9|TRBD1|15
CASSGEDRAHNEQFF
TGTGCCAGCAGCGGAGAAGACAGGGCACACAATGAGCAGTTCTTC
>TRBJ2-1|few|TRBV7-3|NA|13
CASSDGLYNEQFF
TGTGCCAGCAGCGACGGACTTTACAATGAGCAGTTCTTC
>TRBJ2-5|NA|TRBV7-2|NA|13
CASSLMLGGTQYF
TGTGCCAGCAGCTTAATGTTAGGAGGGACCCAGTACTTC
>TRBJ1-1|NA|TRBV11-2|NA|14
CASSLGQSFTEAFF
TGTGCCAGCAGCTTAGGACAAAGCTTCACTGAAGCTTTCTTT
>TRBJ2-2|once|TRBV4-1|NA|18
CASSQVVRGKMNTGELFF
TGCGCCAGCAGCCAAGTCGTGCGCGGGAAAATGAACACCGGGGAGCTGTTTTTT